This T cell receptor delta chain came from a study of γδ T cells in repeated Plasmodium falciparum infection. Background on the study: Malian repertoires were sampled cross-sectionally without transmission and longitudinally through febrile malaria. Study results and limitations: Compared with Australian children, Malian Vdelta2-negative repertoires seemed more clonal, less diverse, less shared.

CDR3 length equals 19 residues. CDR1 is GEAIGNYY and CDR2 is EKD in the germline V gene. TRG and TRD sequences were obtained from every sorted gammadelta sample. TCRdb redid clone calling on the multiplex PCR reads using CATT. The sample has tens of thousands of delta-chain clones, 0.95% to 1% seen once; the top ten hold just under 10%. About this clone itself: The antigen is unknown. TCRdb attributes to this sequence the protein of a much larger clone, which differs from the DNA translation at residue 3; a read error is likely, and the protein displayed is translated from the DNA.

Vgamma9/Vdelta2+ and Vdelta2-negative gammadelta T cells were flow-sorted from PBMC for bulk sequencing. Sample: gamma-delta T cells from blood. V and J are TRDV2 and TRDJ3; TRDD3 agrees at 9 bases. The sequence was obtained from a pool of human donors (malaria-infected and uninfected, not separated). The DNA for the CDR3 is TGTGCCCGTGACGAGAACTGGGGGAGTAGCTCCTGGGACACCCGACAGATGTTTTTC. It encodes CARDENWGSSSWDTRQMFF.